Below, 32 T cell receptor beta chains from the same sample are listed, as sequenced in a study of cytomegalovirus exposure and HLA in healthy donors. Generated by immunoSEQ multiplex PCR, the TCRdb table keeps only in-frame clones and is missing some. In the table there are tens of thousands of clones, nearly 96% of which are singletons. Material: PBMCs. These receptors all stem from a woman aged 18-29 years in good health and CMV-seropositive.

The rearrangement joins TRBV21-1 to TRBJ2-1; TRBD2 is the table's D call, not checked against the DNA. TRBV21-1 is a pseudogene locus. This CDR3 has 18 residues. CDR3 in amino acids: CASSNRGPSGRVYNEQFF. CDR3 sequence (DNA): TGTGCCAGCAGCAACCGAGGGCCTAGCGGGAGGGTCTACAATGAGCAGTTCTTC.

The chain is built from TRBV7-3 and TRBJ2-3, with D possibly being TRBD2 (6 bases). The CDR3 runs to 15 residues. The germline V and J ends were trimmed by 2 bases and 2 bases, with 11 bases remaining between them. The germline CDR1 and CDR2 sequences are SGHTA and FQGTGA. CDR3 protein: CASSLQGLYTDTQYF. The CDR3 region has the DNA TGTGCCAGCAGCTTACAGGGACTTTACACAGATACGCAGTATTTT.

The V call is TRBV6-5, the J call TRBJ2-7, with 7 positions matching TRBD1. Germline V gene data show CDR1 as MNHEY and CDR2 as SVGAGI. V was pared by 5 bases and J by 4 bases, with 11 bases of the junction left unmatched. The CDR3 is 15 residues long. The CDR3 DNA reads TGTGCCAGCAGTCCCGGACAGGACCACCTTTACGAGCAGTACTTC. This codes for CASSPGQDHLYEQYF.

This chain links TRBV19 with TRBJ2-6; 8 bases fit TRBD1. The CDR3 covers 18 residues. V gave up 9 bases and J gave up 5 bases; unmatched junction bases: 18. Germline V gene data show CDR1 as LNHDA and CDR2 as SQIVND (reference sequence). The CDR3 DNA reads TGTGCCAGCGCCCCCGGGGGACAGGTTTTCCTCTGGGCCAACGTCCTGACTTTC. Translating gives CASAPGGQVFLWANVLTF.

The chain couples TRBV19 to TRBJ1-1; 9 bases are a match to TRBD1. J lost 6 bases, V lost 5 bases, and 10 bases had no gene match. CDR1 is LNHDA and CDR2 is SQIVND in the germline V gene (reference sequence). The CDR3 contains 15 residues. CDR3 residues: CASSVPGQGFSEAFF. The CDR3 DNA follows: TGTGCCAGTAGTGTTCCGGGACAGGGTTTTTCTGAAGCTTTCTTT.

This rearrangement joins TRBV9 to TRBJ2-1, with 7 bases that match TRBD2. Germline V gives CDR1 SGDLS, CDR2 YYNGEE. The CDR3 consists of 15 residues. V was pared by 2 bases and J by 2 bases, with 4 bases of the junction left unmatched. CDR3 bases: TGTGCCAGCAGCGTCGGGGGGAACCCCTACAATGAGCAGTTCTTC. It is translated as CASSVGGNPYNEQFF. The full variable domain, its missing parts supplied by reference TRBV9 and TRBJ2-1, is DSGVTQTPKHLITATGQRVTLRCSPRSGDLSVYWYQQSLDQGLQFLIQYYNGEERAKGNILERFSAQQFPDLHSELNLSSLELGDSALYFCASSVGGNPYNEQFFGPGTRLTVL.

This chain joins TRBV9 and TRBJ1-2; 9 positions match TRBD1. The germline V gene has CDR1 SGDLS and CDR2 YYNGEE. The CDR3 sequence is 17 residues long. V trimming: 3 bases; J trimming: 6 bases; junction bases outside the gene matches: 15. CDR3 sequence: CASSAGTGISGVDGYTF. The CDR3 DNA sequence: TGTGCCAGCAGCGCCGGGACAGGGATATCTGGGGTGGATGGCTACACCTTC.

This clone was counted a single time. This rearrangement joins TRBV19 to TRBJ2-5, with TRBD1 as a possible D gene (5 bases). From germline, CDR1 is LNHDA and CDR2 SQIVND (reference sequence). CDR3 size: 13 residues. Trimming stripped 5 bases from V and 2 bases from J, with 9 bases between. The CDR3 here is CASSEQAQETQYF. In DNA, the CDR3 is TGTGCCAGTAGTGAACAGGCTCAAGAGACCCAGTACTTC.

V is TRBV4-2 and J is TRBJ2-1, with TRBD1 matching 11 bases. Germline V lookup: CDR1 LGHNA, CDR2 YNFKEQ. Trimming cost V 1 base and J 9 bases; bases outside gene matches: 8. This CDR3 is 16 amino acids long. The CDR3 region has the DNA TGTGCCAGCAGCCAAGTGGGACGGACAGGGGGCTCTGAGCAGTTCTTC. This translates into CASSQVGRTGGSEQFF.

This chain uses TRBV7-2 with TRBJ1-3, with D maybe TRBD1 (6 bases). Looked up from germline, CDR1 is SGHTA and CDR2 is FQGNSA. The V end was cut by 5 bases, the J end by 4 bases, with 18 bases between. This CDR3 spans 16 amino acids. The CDR3: CASSPKSGGHGNTIYF. As DNA, the CDR3 is TGTGCCAGCAGCCCCAAGTCGGGGGGACACGGAAACACCATATATTTT.

The sample holds one count of this clone. This chain connects TRBV11-2 to TRBJ2-5; tentative D call: TRBD1 (7 bases). This CDR3 spans 15 amino acids. Trimming stripped 2 bases from V and 5 bases from J, with 15 bases between. From germline, CDR1 is SGHAT and CDR2 FQNNGV. The CDR3 protein is CASSLQTGSGETQYF. Written as DNA, the CDR3 is TGTGCCAGCAGCTTACAGACAGGGAGCGGGGAGACCCAGTACTTC.

V usage is TRBV27 and J usage is TRBJ2-7; 11 positions agree with TRBD2. V lost 3 bases to trimming and J lost 4 bases; unmatched junction nucleotides: 8. Germline CDR1 is MNHEY and CDR2 is SMNVEV (reference sequence). The CDR3 is 16 amino acids. The CDR3 DNA reads TGTGCCAGCAGTTTGGGGGGGACTAGCGGAATGTACGAGCAGTACTTC. Protein product: CASSLGGTSGMYEQYF.

CDR3 residues: CASSLGRAWEPTDTQYF. CDR3 DNA: TGTGCCAGCAGCTTAGGGCGGGCATGGGAGCCCACAGATACGCAGTATTTT. The chain is built from TRBV11-3 and TRBJ2-3; a weak D match, TRBD2 (5 bases). This CDR3 is built from 17 residues. CDR1 is SGHNT and CDR2 is YENEEA in the germline V gene. The V end lost 1 base, the J end lost 2 bases, and 16 bases lay between the germline ends. Full variable domain (rest looked up from reference TRBV11-3 and TRBJ2-3): EAGVVQSPRYKIIEKKQPVAFWCNPISGHNTLYWYLQNLGQGPELLIRYENEEAVDDSQLPKDRFSAERLKGVDSTLKIQPAELGDSAVYLCASSLGRAWEPTDTQYFGPGTRLTVL.

The chain joins TRBV7-2 to TRBJ2-7; 7 bases are a match to TRBD2. The CDR3 is 13 amino acids. Germline V gene lookup returns CDR1 SGHTA and CDR2 FQGNSA. Trimming at V came to 1 base and at J to 6 bases, leaving 3 bases not matched to a gene. The CDR3 sequence is CASSLGSGLEQYF. The DNA of the CDR3 is TGTGCCAGCAGCTTAGGTAGCGGGCTCGAGCAGTACTTC.

In this sample, this clone turned up once. This rearrangement joins TRBV11-2 to TRBJ1-3; D may be TRBD1 (5 bases). The germline V gene has CDR1 SGHAT and CDR2 FQNNGV. The CDR3 contains 14 residues. Trimming took 7 bases from V and 2 from J, leaving 12 bases between them. The CDR3, as DNA: TGTGCCAGCAAACAAACAGGTCCTGGAAACACCATATATTTT. Translation: CASKQTGPGNTIYF.

The rearrangement joins TRBV6-5 to TRBJ1-2; D gene uncertain. From germline, CDR1 is MNHEY and CDR2 SVGAGI. The ends were cut back, 0 bases at V and 4 bases at J, with 12 bases in the middle. The CDR3 is 15 residues long. Written as DNA, the CDR3 is TGTGCCAGCAGTTACTCCTCAGAGGTCCCCTATGGCTACACCTTC. This sequence encodes CASSYSSEVPYGYTF.

The sample holds a few counts of this clone. The CDR3 protein is CASRSTSGGLEQYF. The CDR3 DNA is TGTGCCAGCAGGTCGACTAGCGGGGGGTTGGAGCAGTACTTC. V is TRBV21-1 and J is TRBJ2-7; the D call TRBD2 from the table was never checked on the DNA. TRBV21-1 is a pseudogene segment. The CDR3 loop spans 14 amino acids.

The chain uses TRBV11-2 and TRBJ2-7, with 16 positions matching TRBD2. The junction had 5 bases not matched to a gene; V was cut back by 8 bases and J by 7 bases. Germline V CDR1 and CDR2: SGHAT, FQNNGV. This CDR3 is 14 amino acids long. The CDR3 DNA reads as TGTGCCAGCGGGACTAGCGGGGGGGAGTGGGAGCAGTACTTC. Translating it yields CASGTSGGEWEQYF. Looking up the rest from reference TRBV11-2 and TRBJ2-7 gives the full variable domain: EAGVAQSPRYKIIEKRQSVAFWCNPISGHATLYWYQQILGQGPKLLIQFQNNGVVDDSQLPKDRFSAERLKGVDSTLKIQPAKLEDSAVYLCASGTSGGEWEQYFGPGTRLTVT.

The chain couples TRBV7-9 to TRBJ2-7, with 8 positions matching TRBD1. CDR1 is SEHNR and CDR2 is FQNEAQ in the germline V gene (reference sequence). The CDR3 is made up of 15 amino acids. The ends lost 0 bases at V and 6 bases at J; junction bases unmatched: 7. The CDR3 sequence is CASSLAQGADVEQYF. The DNA of the CDR3 is TGTGCCAGCAGCTTAGCGCAGGGGGCGGATGTCGAGCAGTACTTC.

The chain employs TRBV11-3 and TRBJ2-7; 9 bases map to TRBD1. Germline-derived CDR1 and CDR2 are SGHNT and YENEEA. The CDR3 has 17 residues. Trimming at V came to 0 bases and at J to 5 bases, leaving 11 bases not matched to a gene. The CDR3 nucleotides are TGTGCCAGCAGCTTAGACAGGCCCGGGACAGGGTATCACGAGCAGTACTTC. Encoded protein: CASSLDRPGTGYHEQYF.

The chain uses TRBV5-4 and TRBJ2-2; possibly TRBD2 for D (5 bases). The CDR3 consists of 15 residues. The V gene lost 0 bases and the J gene lost 2 bases, with 8 bases spanning the gap. Germline V CDR1 and CDR2: SGHNT, YYREEE (reference sequence). CDR3 nucleotides: TGTGCCAGCAGCTTGGCCGCGGGTAACACCGGGGAGCTGTTTTTT. Its translation: CASSLAAGNTGELFF.

The CDR3 here is CASSSNSLDYGYTF. The CDR3 DNA sequence: TGTGCCAGCAGTTCAAACTCCCTGGACTATGGCTACACCTTC. This rearrangement joins TRBV27 to TRBJ1-2; D is uncertain. CDR1 and CDR2 from the germline V gene are MNHEY and SMNVEV (reference sequence). The CDR3 length is 14 residues. V lost 4 bases to trimming and J lost 3 bases, with 12 bases between them.

The rearrangement uses TRBV19 and TRBJ1-5, with 8 bases that match TRBD1. The CDR3 consists of 12 residues. J gave up 6 bases and V 10 bases, and 5 bases lay outside the gene matches. CDR1 LNHDA and CDR2 SQIVND come from the germline V gene (reference sequence). In DNA, the CDR3 is TGTGCCACCCGGACAGGGTTTCAGCCCCAGCATTTT. This translates into CATRTGFQPQHF.

Here the CDR3 reads CASSAGRARYEQYF. In nucleotides, the CDR3 is TGTGCCAGTAGTGCCGGGAGGGCCCGCTACGAGCAGTACTTC. The chain joins TRBV19 to TRBJ2-7, with 8 bases aligning to TRBD2. The junction had 6 bases not matched to a gene; V was cut back by 5 bases and J by 3 bases. Per germline, CDR1 LNHDA and CDR2 SQIVND (reference sequence). This CDR3 contains 14 residues. Looking up the rest from reference TRBV19 and TRBJ2-7 gives the full variable domain: DGGITQSPKYLFRKEGQNVTLSCEQNLNHDAMYWYRQDPGQGLRLIYYSQIVNDFQKGDIAEGYSVSREKKESFPLTVTSAQKNPTAFYLCASSAGRARYEQYFGPGTRLTVT.

The rearrangement joins TRBV11-2 to TRBJ2-3, with 10 bases matching TRBD2. Germline CDR1 reads SGHAT; CDR2 reads FQNNGV. V lost 4 bases to trimming and J lost 1 base; unmatched junction nucleotides: 8. The CDR3 runs to 17 residues. CDR3 in DNA: TGTGCCAGCAGCTACGGCCTCGGACTAGCGGGCACAGATACGCAGTATTTT. Translating gives CASSYGLGLAGTDTQYF.

The rearrangement uses TRBV10-3 and TRBJ2-4; 11 bases agree with TRBD2. V trimming: 0 bases; J trimming: 0 bases; junction bases outside the gene matches: 4. CDR1 is ENHRY and CDR2 is SYGVKD in the germline V gene. This CDR3 comprises 18 residues. Here the CDR3 reads CAISESGTSGVAKNIQYF. The CDR3 DNA reads as TGTGCCATCAGTGAGTCGGGGACTAGCGGAGTAGCCAAAAACATTCAGTACTTC.

The chain couples TRBV14 to TRBJ2-3; maybe TRBD2 (5 bases). The CDR3 length is 15 residues. Germline V gene data show CDR1 as SGHDN and CDR2 as FVKESK. V was clipped by 4 bases and J by 6 bases, with 17 bases between them. The CDR3 here is CASSRASPRSDTQYF. The CDR3 DNA is TGTGCCAGCAGCCGCGCTAGCCCTAGATCGGATACGCAGTATTTT.

This sequence joins TRBV6-5 and TRBJ2-1; TRBD2 matches at 8 bases. The CDR3 sequence is 12 residues long. V was clipped by 6 bases and J by 10 bases; unmatched bases: 5. CDR1 and CDR2 from the germline V gene are MNHEY and SVGAGI. CDR3: CASSHSGKEQFF. DNA of the CDR3: TGTGCCAGCAGCCATAGCGGGAAGGAGCAGTTCTTC.

The rearrangement links TRBV5-1 to TRBJ1-4; 8 bases agree with TRBD1. The germline gives CDR1 SGHRS, CDR2 YFSETQ. CDR3 length equals 16 residues. Losses at the gene ends were 3 bases for V and 8 bases for J; bases not matched to a gene: 12. CDR3 residues: CASSSTPQGAGEKLFF. The CDR3 region has the DNA TGCGCCAGCAGCTCGACCCCTCAGGGGGCGGGCGAAAAACTGTTTTTT.

This rearrangement joins TRBV30 to TRBJ1-2, with 7 nucleotides matching TRBD1. Germline CDR1 is GTSNPN and CDR2 is SVGIG (reference sequence). V lost 0 bases to trimming and J lost 5 bases; unmatched junction nucleotides: 9. This CDR3 is built from 15 residues. The CDR3 nucleotides read TGTGCCTGGAGTGTCTTTTCGGGACAGCCTTATGGCTACACCTTC. Translating it yields CAWSVFSGQPYGYTF.

The gene calls are TRBV10-3 and TRBJ2-1; tentative D call: TRBD1 (6 bases). The CDR3 covers 16 residues. Trimming cost V 4 bases and J 10 bases, with 23 bases left between them. CDR1 and CDR2 from the germline V gene are ENHRY and SYGVKD. The CDR3 bases are TGTGCCATCAGTGGACCCGGGACACAAGAGTATGGGGAGCAGTTCTTC. It yields the protein CAISGPGTQEYGEQFF.

This chain connects TRBV27 to TRBJ2-3; 8 bases match TRBD2. This CDR3 region has 14 residues. Germline CDR1 reads MNHEY; CDR2 reads SMNVEV (reference sequence). V shed 2 bases, J shed 10 bases, and the junction held 8 bases outside the gene matches. CDR3 amino acids: CASSLGSGSEAQYF. In DNA, the CDR3 is TGTGCCAGCAGTTTAGGGAGCGGGAGTGAAGCGCAGTATTTT.